The present entry profiles one T cell receptor (beta chain) with its context. This sample was taken from a study of blood T cell repertoires in COVID-19. About the study: The United States, Italy and Spain supplied acute and convalescent COVID-19 samples. T cells, B-cell-depleted T cells, or PBMCs supplied cDNA or gDNA.

The junction had 7 bases not matched to a gene; V was cut back by 5 bases and J by 5 bases. Germline V gives CDR1 SGHNT, CDR2 YENEEA. The CDR3 loop spans 14 amino acids. Per the authors' pipeline: Counts of nucleated cells, estimated from reference gene primer amplification, were obtained. TCRdb keeps only in-frame clones here, not all; method: immunoSEQ multiplex PCR. That table gives V, J and clone size, and the DNA gave D and trimming. The sample shows about 130,000 clones, nearly 90% of them seen only once. Input material: peripheral blood. V usage is TRBV11-3 and J usage is TRBJ2-5; 8 nucleotides match TRBD1. This TCR was recovered from a woman older than 75 with acute or convalescent COVID-19. The CDR3 sequence is CASSTGQGSETQYF. For the CDR3, the DNA is TGTGCCAGCAGCACCGGACAGGGCTCGGAGACCCAGTACTTC.